This T cell receptor (beta chain) is from a study of spatial heterogeneity in lung cancer. Whole-study context: The donor group consisted of over 60 patients who had untreated, early-stage non-small cell lung cancer. Any follow-up PBMC samples that were available went on to be sequenced, and the median time to follow-up was two to three years after resection.

Many counts were recorded for this clonotype. An end of the junction differs from the germline gene, which may be a read error. CDR1 and CDR2 from the germline V gene are SSHAT and FNYEAQ (reference sequence). CDR3 length: 14 residues. Each TCR cDNA molecule bore a unique molecular identifier. Each CDR3 protein gets one entry after TCRdb re-called the 5' RACE reads with MiXCR. The sample has roughly 70,000 distinct CDR3 sequences; 8% to 9% are singletons. Time point indicated: blood at routine non-recurrence follow-up after resection. Unsorted tumor, nontumor lung tissue or cryopreserved PBMC supplied the whole RNA.

The genes are TRBV7-7 and TRBJ2-1, with 9 bases lining up with TRBD2. The material was PBMCs, obtained at follow-up. This receptor was identified in a female donor with early-stage non-small cell lung cancer. The CDR3 coding sequence is TGTGCTAGCAGCCGGGGACTAGCAGACAATGAGCAGTTCTTC. It codes for CASSRGLADNEQFF.